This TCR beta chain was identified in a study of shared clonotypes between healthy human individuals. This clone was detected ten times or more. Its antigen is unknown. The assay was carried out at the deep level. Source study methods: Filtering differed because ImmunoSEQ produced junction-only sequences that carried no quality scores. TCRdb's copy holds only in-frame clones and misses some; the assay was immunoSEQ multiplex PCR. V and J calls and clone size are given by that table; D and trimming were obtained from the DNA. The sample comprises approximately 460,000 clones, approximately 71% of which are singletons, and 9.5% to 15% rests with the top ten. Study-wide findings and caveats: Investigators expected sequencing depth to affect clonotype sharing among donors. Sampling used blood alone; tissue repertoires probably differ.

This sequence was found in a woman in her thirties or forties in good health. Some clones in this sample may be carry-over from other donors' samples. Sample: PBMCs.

This CDR3 reads CASSPSGTSGKEGTDTQYF. The CDR3 DNA reads as TGTGCCAGCAGCCCCTCCGGGACTAGCGGGAAAGAAGGCACAGATACGCAGTATTTT. The chain joins TRBV4-2 to TRBJ2-3, with TRBD2 matching over 13 bases. The junction had 11 bases not matched to a gene; V was cut back by 4 bases and J by 1 base. Germline CDR1 and CDR2: LGHNA and YNFKEQ. This CDR3 contains 19 residues.